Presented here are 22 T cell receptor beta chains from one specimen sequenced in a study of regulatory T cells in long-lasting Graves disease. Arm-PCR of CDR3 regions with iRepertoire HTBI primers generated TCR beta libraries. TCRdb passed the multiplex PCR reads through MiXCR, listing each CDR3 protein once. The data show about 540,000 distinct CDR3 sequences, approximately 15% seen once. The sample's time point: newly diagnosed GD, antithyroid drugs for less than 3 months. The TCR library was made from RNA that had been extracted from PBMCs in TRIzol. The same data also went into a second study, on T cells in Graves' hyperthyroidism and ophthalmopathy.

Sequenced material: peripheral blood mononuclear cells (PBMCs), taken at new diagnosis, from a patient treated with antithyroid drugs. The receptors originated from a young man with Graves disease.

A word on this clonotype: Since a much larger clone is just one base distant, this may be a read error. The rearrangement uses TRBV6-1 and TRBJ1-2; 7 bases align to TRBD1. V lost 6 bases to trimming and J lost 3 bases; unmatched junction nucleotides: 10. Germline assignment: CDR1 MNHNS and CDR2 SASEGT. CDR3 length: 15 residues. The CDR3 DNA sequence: TGTGCCAGCAGACGAGACAGGGAAGTTGACTATGGCTACACCTTC. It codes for CASRRDREVDYGYTF.

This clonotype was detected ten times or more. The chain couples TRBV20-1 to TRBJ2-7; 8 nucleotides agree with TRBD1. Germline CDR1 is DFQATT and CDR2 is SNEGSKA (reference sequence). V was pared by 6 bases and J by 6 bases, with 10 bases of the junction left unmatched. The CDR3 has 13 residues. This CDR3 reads CSAERTDRVEQYF. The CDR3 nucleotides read TGCAGTGCCGAGCGGACGGACAGGGTCGAGCAGTACTTC.

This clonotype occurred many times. CDR3 sequence (DNA): TGTGCCAGCAGTGAAGCGGTGGGTGGGGCTGGTACGCAGTATTTT. Amino acid sequence: CASSEAVGGAGTQYF. The V and J genes are TRBV2 and TRBJ2-3; D possibly corresponds to TRBD1 (5 bases). Trimming left V 0 bases short and J 8 bases short, with 15 bases between. CDR1 and CDR2 (germline): SNHLY, FYNNEI. The CDR3 totals 15 residues.

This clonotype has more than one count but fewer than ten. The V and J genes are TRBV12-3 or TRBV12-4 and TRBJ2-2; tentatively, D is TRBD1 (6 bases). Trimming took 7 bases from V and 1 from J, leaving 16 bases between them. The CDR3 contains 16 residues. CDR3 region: CASTIRWTENTGELFF. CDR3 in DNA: TGTGCCAGCACCATCCGTTGGACAGAGAACACCGGGGAGCTGTTTTTT.

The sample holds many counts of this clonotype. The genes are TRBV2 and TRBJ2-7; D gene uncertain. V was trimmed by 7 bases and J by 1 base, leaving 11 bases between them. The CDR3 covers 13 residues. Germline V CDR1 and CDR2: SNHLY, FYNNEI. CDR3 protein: CASNSQASYEQYF. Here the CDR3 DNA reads TGTGCCAGCAACTCTCAGGCGTCCTACGAGCAGTACTTC.

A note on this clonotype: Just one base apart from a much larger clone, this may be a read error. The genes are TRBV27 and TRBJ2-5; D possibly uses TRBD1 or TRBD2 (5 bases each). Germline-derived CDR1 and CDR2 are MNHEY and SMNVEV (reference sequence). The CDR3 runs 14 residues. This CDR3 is CASSLRKGWETQHF. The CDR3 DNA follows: TGTGCCAGCAGTCTTCGAAAGGGGTGGGAGACCCAGCACTTC.

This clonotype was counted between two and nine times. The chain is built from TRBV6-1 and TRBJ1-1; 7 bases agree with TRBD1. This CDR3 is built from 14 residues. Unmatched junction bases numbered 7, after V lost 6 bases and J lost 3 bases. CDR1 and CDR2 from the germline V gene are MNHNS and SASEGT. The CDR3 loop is CASRPMTGYTEAFF. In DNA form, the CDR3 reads TGTGCCAGCAGGCCTATGACAGGGTACACTGAAGCTTTCTTT.

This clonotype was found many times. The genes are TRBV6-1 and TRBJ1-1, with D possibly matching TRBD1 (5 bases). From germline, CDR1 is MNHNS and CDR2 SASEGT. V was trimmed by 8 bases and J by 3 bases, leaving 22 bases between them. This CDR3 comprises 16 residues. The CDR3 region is CASSKTLGRTDTEAFF. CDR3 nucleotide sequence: TGTGCCAGCTCCAAGACCTTGGGACGGACGGACACTGAAGCTTTCTTT.

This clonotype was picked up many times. The CDR3 DNA follows: TGTGCCAGCAGGGCCGCGCAGGGGAACACTGAAGCTTTCTTT. Translating it yields CASRAAQGNTEAFF. The rearrangement uses TRBV2 and TRBJ1-1; a possible D gene is TRBD1 (5 bases). Germline V gene sequence: CDR1 SNHLY, CDR2 FYNNEI. CDR3 size: 14 residues. V was cut by 6 bases and J by 1 base, with 12 bases left in between.

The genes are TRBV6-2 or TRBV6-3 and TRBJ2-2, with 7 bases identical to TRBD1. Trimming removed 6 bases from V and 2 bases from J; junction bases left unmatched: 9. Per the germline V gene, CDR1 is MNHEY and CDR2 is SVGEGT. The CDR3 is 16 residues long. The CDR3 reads CASRPGTVLNTGELFF. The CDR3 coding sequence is TGTGCCAGCAGACCTGGGACAGTTCTTAACACCGGGGAGCTGTTTTTT.

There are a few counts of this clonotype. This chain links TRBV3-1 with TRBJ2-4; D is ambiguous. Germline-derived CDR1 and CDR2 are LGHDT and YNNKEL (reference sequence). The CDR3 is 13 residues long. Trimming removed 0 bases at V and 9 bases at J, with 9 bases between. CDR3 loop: CASSQDARSIQYF. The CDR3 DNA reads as TGTGCCAGCAGCCAAGATGCCAGGTCCATTCAGTACTTC.

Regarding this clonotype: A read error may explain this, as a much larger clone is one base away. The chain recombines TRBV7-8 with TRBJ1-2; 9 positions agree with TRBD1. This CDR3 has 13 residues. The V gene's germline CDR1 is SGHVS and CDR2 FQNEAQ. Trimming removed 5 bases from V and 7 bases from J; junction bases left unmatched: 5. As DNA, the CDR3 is TGTGCCAGCAGCCTCGAACAGGGGGCTGGCTACACCTTC. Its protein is CASSLEQGAGYTF.

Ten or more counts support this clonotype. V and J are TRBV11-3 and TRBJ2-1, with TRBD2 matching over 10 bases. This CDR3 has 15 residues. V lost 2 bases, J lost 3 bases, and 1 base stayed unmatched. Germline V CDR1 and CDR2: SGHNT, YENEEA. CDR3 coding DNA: TGTGCCAGCAGCTTAACTAGCGGGGTCTACAATGAGCAGTTCTTC. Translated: CASSLTSGVYNEQFF.

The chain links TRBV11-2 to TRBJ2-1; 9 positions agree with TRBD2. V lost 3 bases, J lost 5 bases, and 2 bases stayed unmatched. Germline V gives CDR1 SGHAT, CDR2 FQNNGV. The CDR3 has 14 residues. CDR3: CASSFRTSDNEQFF. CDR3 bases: TGTGCCAGCAGCTTTAGGACTAGCGACAATGAGCAGTTCTTC.

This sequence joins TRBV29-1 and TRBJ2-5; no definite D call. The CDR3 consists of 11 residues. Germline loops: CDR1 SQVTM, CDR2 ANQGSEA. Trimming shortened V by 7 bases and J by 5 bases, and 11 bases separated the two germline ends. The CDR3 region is CSALEWETQYF. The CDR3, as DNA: TGCAGCGCCCTGGAATGGGAGACCCAGTACTTC.

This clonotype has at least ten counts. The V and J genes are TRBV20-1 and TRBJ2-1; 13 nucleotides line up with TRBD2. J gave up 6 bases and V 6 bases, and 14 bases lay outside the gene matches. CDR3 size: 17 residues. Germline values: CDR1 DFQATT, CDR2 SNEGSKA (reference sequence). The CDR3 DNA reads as TGCAGTGCCTTCCAACTAGCGGGAGGGGCTTCGGCCAATGAGCAGTTCTTC. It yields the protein CSAFQLAGGASANEQFF.

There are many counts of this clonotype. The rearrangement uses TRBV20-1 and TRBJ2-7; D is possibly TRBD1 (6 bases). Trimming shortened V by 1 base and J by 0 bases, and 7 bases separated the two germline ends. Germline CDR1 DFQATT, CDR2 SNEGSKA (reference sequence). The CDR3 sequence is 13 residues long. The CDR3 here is CSARADSSYEQYF. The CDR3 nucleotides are TGCAGTGCTAGAGCGGACAGCTCCTACGAGCAGTACTTC.

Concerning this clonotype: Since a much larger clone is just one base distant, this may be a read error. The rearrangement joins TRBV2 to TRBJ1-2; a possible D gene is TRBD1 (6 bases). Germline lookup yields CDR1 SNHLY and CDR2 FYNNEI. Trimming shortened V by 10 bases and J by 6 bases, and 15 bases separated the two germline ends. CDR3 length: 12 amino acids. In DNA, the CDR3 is TGTGCCACCAAGGACAGAAACCATGGCTACACCTTC. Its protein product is CATKDRNHGYTF.

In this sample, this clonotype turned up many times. The CDR3 DNA sequence: TGTGCCAGCAGCTTAATAGGGGACGGGGAGCTGTTTTTT. Translating it yields CASSLIGDGELFF. The chain has TRBV7-6 and TRBJ2-2, with D possibly matching TRBD1 (5 bases). Germline assignment: CDR1 SGHVS and CDR2 FNYEAQ. The V end was cut by 2 bases, the J end by 7 bases, with 8 bases between. The CDR3 has 13 amino acids.

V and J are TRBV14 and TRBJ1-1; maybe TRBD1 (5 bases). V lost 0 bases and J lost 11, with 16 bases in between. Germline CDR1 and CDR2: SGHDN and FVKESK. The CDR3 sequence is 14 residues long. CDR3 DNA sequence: TGTGCCAGCAGCCAAGATAGAGGGGTTCTCGGGGCTTTCTTT. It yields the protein CASSQDRGVLGAFF.

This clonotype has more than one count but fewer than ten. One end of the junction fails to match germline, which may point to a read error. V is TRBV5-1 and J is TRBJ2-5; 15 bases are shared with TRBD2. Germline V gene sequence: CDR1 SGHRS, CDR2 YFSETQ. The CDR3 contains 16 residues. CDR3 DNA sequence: TGCGTCAGCAGCCTCGGGACTAGCGGGAGGAAGAAGACCCAGTACTTC. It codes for CVSSLGTSGRKKTQYF.

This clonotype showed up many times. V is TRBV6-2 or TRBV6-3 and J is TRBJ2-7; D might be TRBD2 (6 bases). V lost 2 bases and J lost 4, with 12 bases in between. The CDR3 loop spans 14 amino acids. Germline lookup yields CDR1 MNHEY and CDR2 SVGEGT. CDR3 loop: CASSYRGEEYEQYF. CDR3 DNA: TGTGCCAGCAGTTACAGAGGGGAGGAGTACGAGCAGTACTTC.